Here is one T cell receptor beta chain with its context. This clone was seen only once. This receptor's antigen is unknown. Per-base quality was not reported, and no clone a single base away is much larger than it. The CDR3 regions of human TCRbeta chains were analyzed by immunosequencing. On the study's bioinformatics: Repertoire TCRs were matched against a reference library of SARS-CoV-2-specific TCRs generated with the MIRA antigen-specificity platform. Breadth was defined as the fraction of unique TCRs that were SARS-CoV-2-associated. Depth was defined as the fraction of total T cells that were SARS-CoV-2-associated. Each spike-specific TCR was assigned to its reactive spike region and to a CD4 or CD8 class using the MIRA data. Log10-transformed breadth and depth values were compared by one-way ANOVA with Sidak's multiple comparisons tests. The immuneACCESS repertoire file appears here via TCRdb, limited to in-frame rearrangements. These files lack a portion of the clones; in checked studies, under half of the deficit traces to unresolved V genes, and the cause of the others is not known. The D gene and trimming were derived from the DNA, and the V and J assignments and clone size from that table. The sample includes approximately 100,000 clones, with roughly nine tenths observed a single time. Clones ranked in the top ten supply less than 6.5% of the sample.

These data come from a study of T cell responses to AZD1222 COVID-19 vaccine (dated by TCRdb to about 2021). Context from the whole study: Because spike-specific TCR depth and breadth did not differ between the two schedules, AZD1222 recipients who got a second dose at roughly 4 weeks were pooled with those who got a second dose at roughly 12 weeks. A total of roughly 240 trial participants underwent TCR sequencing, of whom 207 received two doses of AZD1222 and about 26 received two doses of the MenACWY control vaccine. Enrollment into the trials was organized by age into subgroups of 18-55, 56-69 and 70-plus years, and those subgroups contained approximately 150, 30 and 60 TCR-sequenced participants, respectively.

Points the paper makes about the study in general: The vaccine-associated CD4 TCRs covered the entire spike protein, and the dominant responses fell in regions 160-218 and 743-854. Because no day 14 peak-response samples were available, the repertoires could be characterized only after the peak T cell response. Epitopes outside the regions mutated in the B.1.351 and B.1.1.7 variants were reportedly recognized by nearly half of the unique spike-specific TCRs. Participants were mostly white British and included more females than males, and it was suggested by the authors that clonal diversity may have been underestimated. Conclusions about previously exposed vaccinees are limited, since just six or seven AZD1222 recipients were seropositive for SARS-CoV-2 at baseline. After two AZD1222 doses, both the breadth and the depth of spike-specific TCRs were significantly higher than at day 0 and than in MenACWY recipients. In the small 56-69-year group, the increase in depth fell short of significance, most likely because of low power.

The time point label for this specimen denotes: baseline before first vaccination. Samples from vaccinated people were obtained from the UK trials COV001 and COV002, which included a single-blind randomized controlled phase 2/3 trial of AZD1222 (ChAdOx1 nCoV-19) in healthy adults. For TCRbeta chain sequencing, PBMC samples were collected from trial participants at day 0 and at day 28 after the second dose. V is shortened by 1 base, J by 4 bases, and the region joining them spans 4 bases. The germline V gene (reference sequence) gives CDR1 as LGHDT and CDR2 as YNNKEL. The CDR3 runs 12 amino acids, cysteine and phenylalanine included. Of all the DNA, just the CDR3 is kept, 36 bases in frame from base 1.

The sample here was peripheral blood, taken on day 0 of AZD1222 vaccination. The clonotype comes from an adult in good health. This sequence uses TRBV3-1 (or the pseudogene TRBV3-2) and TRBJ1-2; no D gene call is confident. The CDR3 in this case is CASSQGTYGYTF. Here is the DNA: TGTGCCAGCAGCCAAGGAACCTATGGCTACACCTTC.